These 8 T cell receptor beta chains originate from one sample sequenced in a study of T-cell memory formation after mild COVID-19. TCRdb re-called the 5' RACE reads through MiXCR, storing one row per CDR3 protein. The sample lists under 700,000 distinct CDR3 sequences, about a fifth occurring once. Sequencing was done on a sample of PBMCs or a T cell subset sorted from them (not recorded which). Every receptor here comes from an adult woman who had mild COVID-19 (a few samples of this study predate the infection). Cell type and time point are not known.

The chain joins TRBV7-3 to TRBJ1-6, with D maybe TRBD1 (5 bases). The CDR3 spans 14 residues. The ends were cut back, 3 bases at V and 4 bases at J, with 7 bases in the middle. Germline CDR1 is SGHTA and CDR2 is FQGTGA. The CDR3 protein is CASSFQGYNSPLHF. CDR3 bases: TGTGCCAGCAGCTTCCAGGGTTATAATTCACCCCTCCACTTT.

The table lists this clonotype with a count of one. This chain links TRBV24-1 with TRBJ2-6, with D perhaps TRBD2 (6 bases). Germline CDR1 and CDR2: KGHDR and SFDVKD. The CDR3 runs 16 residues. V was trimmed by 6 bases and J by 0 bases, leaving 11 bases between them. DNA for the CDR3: TGTGCCACCAGTCCCGGGACTCGCTCTGGGGCCAACGTCCTGACTTTC. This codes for CATSPGTRSGANVLTF.

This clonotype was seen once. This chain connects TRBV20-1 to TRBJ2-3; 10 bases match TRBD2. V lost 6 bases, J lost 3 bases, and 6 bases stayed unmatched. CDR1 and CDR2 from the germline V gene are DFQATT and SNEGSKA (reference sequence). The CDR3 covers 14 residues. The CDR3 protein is CSAPSGSRTDTQYF. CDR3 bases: TGCAGTGCACCTAGCGGGAGTAGAACAGATACGCAGTATTTT.

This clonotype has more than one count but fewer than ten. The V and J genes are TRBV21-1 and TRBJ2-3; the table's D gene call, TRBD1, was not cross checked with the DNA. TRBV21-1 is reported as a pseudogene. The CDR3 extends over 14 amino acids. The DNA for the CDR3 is TGTGCCAGCCCTCTGGGGACAGGGCCCGATACGCAGTATTTT. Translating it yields CASPLGTGPDTQYF.

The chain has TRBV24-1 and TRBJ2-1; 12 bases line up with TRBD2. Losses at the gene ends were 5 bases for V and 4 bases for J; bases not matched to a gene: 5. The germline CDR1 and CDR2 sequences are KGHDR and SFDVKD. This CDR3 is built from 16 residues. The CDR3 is CATSGLAGDRYNEQFF. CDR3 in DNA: TGTGCCACCAGTGGACTAGCGGGAGATCGATACAATGAGCAGTTCTTC.

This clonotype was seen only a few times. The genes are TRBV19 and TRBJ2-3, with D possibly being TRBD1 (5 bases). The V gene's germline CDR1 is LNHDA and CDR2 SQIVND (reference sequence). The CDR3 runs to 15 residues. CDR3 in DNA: TGTGCGGAATGGGTAGGGTCAGGGAGCACAGATACGCAGTATTTT. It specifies CAEWVGSGSTDTQYF.

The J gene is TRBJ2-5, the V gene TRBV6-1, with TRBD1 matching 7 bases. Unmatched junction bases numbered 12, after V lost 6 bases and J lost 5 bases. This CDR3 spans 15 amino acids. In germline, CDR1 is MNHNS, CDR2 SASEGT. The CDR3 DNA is TGTGCCAGCAGCCCCCAAGAGACAGGGTTTGAGACCCAGTACTTC. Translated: CASSPQETGFETQYF.

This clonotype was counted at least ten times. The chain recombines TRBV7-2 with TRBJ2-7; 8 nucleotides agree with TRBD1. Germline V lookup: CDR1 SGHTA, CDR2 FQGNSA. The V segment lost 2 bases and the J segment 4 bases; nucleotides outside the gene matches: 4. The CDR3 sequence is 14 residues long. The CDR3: CASSLQTGEYEQYF. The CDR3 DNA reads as TGTGCCAGCAGCTTACAGACAGGGGAATACGAGCAGTACTTC.